This TCR beta chain was sequenced for a study of T-cell reconstitution after alpha-beta-depleted transplantation in children. Germline lookup yields CDR1 DFQATT and CDR2 SNEGSKA (reference sequence). CDR3 size: 16 residues. Deletions cut 0 bases from V and 2 bases from J, with 13 bases between. The table lists this clonotype with many counts. Unique molecular identifiers were used in preparing the TCRbeta library. TCRdb independently ran MiXCR on the PCR reads; one entry per CDR3 protein. The repertoire holds hundreds of thousands of distinct CDR3 sequences, 9.5% to 15% seen once, with about 2.4% in the top ten.

The clonotype comes from a human donor who donated a stem cell graft to a child with acute lymphoblastic leukemia. The input for sequencing was PBMCs from the stem cell graft donor, taken from the stem cell graft. This chain connects TRBV20-1 to TRBJ2-2; D unclear. The CDR3 DNA sequence: TGCAGTGCTAGAGATGCGCTGATGAGCAACACCGGGGAGCTGTTTTTT. Amino acid sequence: CSARDALMSNTGELFF.